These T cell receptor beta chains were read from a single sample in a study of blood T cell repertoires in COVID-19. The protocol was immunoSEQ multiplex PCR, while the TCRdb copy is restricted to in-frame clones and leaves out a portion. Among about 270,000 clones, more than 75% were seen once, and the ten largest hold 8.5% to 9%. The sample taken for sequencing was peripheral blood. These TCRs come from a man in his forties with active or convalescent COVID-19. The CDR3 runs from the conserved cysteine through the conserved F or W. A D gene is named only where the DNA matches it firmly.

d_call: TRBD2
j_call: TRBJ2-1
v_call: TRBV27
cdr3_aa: CASSLLPRGGGGNEQFF

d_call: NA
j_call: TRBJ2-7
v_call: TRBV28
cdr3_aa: CASSQRRGREQYF

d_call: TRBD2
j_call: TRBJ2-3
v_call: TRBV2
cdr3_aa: CASSLLAGGSTDTQYF

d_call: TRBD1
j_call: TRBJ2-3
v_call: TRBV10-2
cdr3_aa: CASSADRADTQYF

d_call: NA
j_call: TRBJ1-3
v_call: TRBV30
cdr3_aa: CAHGKRNSGNTIYF

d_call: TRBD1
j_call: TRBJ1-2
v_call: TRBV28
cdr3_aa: CASRFGQETYGYTF

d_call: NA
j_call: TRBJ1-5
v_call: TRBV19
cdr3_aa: CASSGQTQPQHF

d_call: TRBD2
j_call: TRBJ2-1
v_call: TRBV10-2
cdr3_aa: CASREAGGVGNEQFF

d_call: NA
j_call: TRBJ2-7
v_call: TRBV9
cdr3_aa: CASGREVEQYF

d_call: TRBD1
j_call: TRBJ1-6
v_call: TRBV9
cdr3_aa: CASSVGTENSPLHF

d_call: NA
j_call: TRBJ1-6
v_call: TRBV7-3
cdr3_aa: CASSFGPGDSPLHF

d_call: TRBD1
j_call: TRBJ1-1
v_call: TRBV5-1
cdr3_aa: CASSFRGQDTEAFF

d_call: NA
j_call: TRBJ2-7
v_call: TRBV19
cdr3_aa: CASSIQTASYEQYF

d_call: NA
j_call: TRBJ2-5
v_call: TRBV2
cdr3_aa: CASNQDQETQYF

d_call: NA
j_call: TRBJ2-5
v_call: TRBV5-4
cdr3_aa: CASSLTTGGAETQYF

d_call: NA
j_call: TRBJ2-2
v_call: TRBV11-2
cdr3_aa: CASSSQAQGNTGELFF

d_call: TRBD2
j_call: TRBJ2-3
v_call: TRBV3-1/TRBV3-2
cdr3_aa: CASSPQTSGGTDTQYF

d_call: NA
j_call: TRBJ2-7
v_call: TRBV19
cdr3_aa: CASSTTEGVLDEQYF

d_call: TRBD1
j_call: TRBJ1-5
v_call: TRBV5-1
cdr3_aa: CASSTGQNNQPQHF

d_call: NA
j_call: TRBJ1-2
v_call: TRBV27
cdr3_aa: CASSLTGEAYGYTF

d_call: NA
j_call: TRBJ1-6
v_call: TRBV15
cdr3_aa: CATREDGRGEYNSPLHF

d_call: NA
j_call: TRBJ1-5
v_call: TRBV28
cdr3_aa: CASRFYGESNQPQHF

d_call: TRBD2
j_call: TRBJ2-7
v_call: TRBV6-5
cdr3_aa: CASSYSSSGLYEQYF

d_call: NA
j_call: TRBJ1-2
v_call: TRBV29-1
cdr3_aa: CSVRRVGYGYTF

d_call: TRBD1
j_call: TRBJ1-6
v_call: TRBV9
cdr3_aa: CASSVGGTGFNSPLHF

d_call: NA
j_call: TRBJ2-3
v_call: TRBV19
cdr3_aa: CASSFSTDTQYF

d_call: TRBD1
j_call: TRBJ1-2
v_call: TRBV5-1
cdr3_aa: CASSTAGTGRYGYTF

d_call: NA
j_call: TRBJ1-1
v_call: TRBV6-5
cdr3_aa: CASGKTATLATEAFF

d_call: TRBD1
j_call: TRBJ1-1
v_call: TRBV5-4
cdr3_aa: CASSPGQGTEAFF

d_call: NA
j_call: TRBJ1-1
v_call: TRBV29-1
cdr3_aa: CSVDSGGTEAFF

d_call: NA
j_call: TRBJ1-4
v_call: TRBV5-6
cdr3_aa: CASSFGGATNEKLFF

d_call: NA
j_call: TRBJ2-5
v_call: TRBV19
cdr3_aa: CASSVRGYQETQYF

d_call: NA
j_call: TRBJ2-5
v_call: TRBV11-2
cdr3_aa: CASSPSPQETQYF

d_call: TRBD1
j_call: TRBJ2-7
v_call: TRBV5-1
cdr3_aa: CASSLIGQGRGYEQYF

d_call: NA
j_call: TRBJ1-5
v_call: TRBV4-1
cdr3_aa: CASSQADNTGQPQHF

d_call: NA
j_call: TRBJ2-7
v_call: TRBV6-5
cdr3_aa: CATERDSYEQYF

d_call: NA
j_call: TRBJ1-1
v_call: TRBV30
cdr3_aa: CAWSPQRNQATEAFF

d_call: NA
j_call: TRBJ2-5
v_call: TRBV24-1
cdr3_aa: CATSDPAREAQETQYF

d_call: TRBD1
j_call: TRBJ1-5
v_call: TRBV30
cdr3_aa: CAWGQGDQPQHF

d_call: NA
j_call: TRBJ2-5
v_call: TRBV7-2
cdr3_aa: CASSPPGNIETQYF

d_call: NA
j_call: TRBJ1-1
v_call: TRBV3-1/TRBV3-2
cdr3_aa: CASSQGGGAQAFF

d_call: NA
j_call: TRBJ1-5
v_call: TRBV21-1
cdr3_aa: CASSTTENQPQHF

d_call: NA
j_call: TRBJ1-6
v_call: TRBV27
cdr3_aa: CARRGLKSSNSPLHF

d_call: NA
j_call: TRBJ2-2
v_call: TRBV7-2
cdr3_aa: CASSLTGWQGSPTGELFF

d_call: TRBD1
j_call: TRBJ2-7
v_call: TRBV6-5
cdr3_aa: CAAGQGYEQYF

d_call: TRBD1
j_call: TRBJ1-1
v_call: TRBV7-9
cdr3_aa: CASSTDRAGEAFF

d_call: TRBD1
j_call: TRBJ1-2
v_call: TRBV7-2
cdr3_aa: CASSLGRQGSGYTF

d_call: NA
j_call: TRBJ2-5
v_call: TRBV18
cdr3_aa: CASSLGDKETQYF

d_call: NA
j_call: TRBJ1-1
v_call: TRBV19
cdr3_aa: CASSSPSRATEAFF

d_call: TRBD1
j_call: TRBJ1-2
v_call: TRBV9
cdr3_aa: CASSDRQGRSYGYTF

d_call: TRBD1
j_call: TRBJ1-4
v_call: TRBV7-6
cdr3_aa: CASSSLTGTNEKLFF

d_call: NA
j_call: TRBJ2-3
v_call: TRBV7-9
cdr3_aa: CASSLRGLGDTQYF

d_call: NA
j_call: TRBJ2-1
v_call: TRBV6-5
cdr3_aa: CAIVEDEQFF

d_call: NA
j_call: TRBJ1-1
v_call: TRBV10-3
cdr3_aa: CAISADWNTEAFF

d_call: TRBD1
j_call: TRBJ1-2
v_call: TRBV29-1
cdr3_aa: CSALTGVDGYTF

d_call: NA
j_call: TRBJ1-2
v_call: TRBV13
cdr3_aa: CASSVQDIFEGYTF

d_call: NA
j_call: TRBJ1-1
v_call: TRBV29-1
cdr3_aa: CSAKQGPNTEAFF